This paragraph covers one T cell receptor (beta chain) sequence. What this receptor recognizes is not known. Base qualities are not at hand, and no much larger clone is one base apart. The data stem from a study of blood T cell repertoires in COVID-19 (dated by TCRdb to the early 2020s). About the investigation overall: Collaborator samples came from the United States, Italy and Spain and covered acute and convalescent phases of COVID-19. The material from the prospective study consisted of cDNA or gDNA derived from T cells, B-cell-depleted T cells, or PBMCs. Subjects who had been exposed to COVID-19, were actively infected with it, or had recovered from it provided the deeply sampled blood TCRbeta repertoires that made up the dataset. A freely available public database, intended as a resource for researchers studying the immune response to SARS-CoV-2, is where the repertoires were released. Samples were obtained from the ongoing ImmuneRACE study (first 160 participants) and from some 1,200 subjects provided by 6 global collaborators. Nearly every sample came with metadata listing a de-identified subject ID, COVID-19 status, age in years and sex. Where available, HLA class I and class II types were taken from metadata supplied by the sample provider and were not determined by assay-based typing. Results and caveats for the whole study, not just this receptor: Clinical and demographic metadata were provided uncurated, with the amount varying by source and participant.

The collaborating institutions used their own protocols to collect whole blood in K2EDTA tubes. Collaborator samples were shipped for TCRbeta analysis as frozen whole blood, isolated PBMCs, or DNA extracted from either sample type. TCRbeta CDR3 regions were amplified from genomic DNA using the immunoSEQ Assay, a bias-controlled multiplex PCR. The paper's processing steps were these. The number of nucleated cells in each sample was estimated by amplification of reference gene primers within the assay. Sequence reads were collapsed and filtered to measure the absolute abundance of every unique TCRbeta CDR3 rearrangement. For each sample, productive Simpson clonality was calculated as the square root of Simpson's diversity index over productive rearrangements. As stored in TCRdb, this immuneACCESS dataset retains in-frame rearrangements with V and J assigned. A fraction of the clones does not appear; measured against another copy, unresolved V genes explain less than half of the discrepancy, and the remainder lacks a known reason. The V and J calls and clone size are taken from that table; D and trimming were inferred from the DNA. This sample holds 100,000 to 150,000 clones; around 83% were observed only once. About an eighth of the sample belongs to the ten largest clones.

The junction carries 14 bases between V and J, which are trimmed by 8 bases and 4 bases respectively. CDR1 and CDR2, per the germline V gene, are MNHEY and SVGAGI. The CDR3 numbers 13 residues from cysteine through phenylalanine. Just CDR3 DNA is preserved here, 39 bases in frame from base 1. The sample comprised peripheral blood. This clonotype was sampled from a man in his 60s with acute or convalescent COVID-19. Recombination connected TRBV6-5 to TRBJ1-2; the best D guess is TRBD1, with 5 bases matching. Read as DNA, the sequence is TGTGCCAGCCGCTGGCAGGGCGCCTATGGCTACACCTTC. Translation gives CASRWQGAYGYTF.